Following are 16 T cell receptor beta chains from one sample sequenced in a study of tumor and adjacent non-tumor tissue in lung cancer. TCRbeta libraries were built with three rounds of nested PCR, modified from ARM-PCR. Via MiXCR, TCRdb re-called the multiplex PCR reads, giving one row per CDR3 protein. Found here are about 110,000 distinct CDR3 sequences, about 87% of them singletons; the top ten hold 20% to 25%. This sample's RNA came from whole unsorted tissue. Material for sequencing was lung tumor tissue. These receptors were obtained from a man aged 70-80 years with non-small cell lung cancer.

Points on this clonotype: One end of the junction fails to match germline, which may point to a read error. This sequence joins TRBV7-8 and TRBJ1-2; a possible D gene is TRBD1 (5 bases). The CDR3 extends over 15 amino acids. Germline V gives CDR1 SGHVS, CDR2 FQNEAQ. Here the CDR3 DNA reads TGTGCCAGCAACTACCTCGGGGACCGACACTATGGTTACACCTTC. Translating gives CASNYLGDRHYGYTF.

The chain carries TRBV10-1 and TRBJ2-2; D is perhaps TRBD2 (5 bases). The CDR3 totals 15 residues. CDR1 WNHNN and CDR2 SYGVQD come from the germline V gene (reference sequence). CDR3: CPSSVGRSNTGELFF. DNA for the CDR3: TGCCCGAGCAGTGTAGGGAGATCGAACACCGGGGAGCTGTTTTTT.

To note about this clonotype: A much larger clone is a single base away; this may be a read error. The chain has TRBV28 and TRBJ2-7; 8 bases match TRBD1. CDR3 length: 15 amino acids. From germline, CDR1 is MDHEN and CDR2 SYDVKM. V lost 5 bases to trimming and J lost 3 bases; unmatched junction nucleotides: 9. CDR3 nucleotide sequence: TGTGCCAGCAGTGGCAGGGGGCTCCCCGTCTACGAGCAGTACTTC. It codes for CASSGRGLPVYEQYF.

This clonotype was picked up one time. A much more abundant neighbour one base away suggests this may be a read error. Here the CDR3 omits its conserved ending phenylalanine or tryptophan, so a read error is the likely source. The CDR3 DNA reads TGTGCCAGCAGCTCTACCGGAGGTAACACAGATACGCAGTATTAT. Translated, it gives CASSSTGGNTDTQYY. The chain uses TRBV11-2 and TRBJ2-3; weak D call: TRBD2 (5 bases). CDR3 size: 15 residues. Germline V gives CDR1 SGHAT, CDR2 FQNNGV. With 4 bases removed from V and 2 bases from J, the gap between germline ends came to 13 bases.

With regard to this clonotype: Its ends do not fully match the called genes, so a read error is possible. V usage is TRBV20-1 and J usage is TRBJ2-3; unclear D gene. The CDR3 extends over 11 amino acids. Germline assignment: CDR1 DFQATT and CDR2 SNEGSKA (reference sequence). The CDR3: CNARAQQTQYF. CDR3 bases: TGCAATGCTAGGGCCCAACAAACGCAGTATTTT.

On this clonotype: One end of the junction does not line up with germline, which may come from a read error. The rearrangement uses TRBV28 and TRBJ1-6, with D possibly TRBD1 on 5 matching bases. Germline loops: CDR1 MDHEN, CDR2 SYDVKM. CDR3 size: 12 residues. The CDR3 is CTSSEGDSPLHF. The CDR3 bases are TGTACCAGCAGTGAAGGGGACTCACCCCTCCACTTT.

Of note for this clonotype: At one boundary the junction diverges from the germline segment, which might be a read error. V and J are TRBV6-5 and TRBJ1-2, with D possibly TRBD1 on 6 matching bases. Germline lookup yields CDR1 MNHEY and CDR2 SVGAGI. The CDR3 spans 15 residues. The CDR3 is CASSYSPGDRYGYTF. The CDR3 DNA is TGTGCCAGTAGTTACTCGCCAGGGGATCGCTATGGTTACACCTTC.

This clonotype was seen just once. The chain carries TRBV12-3 or TRBV12-4 and TRBJ1-4; 8 nucleotides agree with TRBD1. J gave up 15 bases and V 4 bases, and 25 bases lay outside the gene matches. CDR3 length equals 18 residues. CDR3 DNA sequence: TGTGCCAGCAGTTCATATTCCCTTTCAACTCTGACAGGGGCTAAATTGTTTTTT. Residues: CASSSYSLSTLTGAKLFF.

Remarks on this clonotype: One end of the junction does not line up with germline, which may come from a read error. The gene calls are TRBV29-1 and TRBJ1-1; D unclear. The germline V gene has CDR1 SQVTM and CDR2 ANQGSEA. The CDR3 is 12 residues long. In DNA form, the CDR3 reads TGCAGTGTTGATGCCCCGGCCACTGAAGCTTTCTTT. This encodes CSVDAPATEAFF.

This chain connects TRBV4-2 to TRBJ2-1; 7 bases are shared with TRBD1. The length of the CDR3 is 16 residues. V lost 1 base to trimming and J lost 6 bases; unmatched junction nucleotides: 9. Germline CDR1 reads LGHNA; CDR2 reads YNFKEQ. As DNA, the CDR3 is TGTGCCAGCAGCCAAGTAGGGGACAGCTACTTCAATGAGCAGTTCTTC. The encoded protein is CASSQVGDSYFNEQFF.

The chain links TRBV5-4 to TRBJ2-7, with unresolved D. This CDR3 contains 13 residues. Germline values: CDR1 SGHNT, CDR2 YYREEE (reference sequence). The ends were cut back, 4 bases at V and 7 bases at J, with 15 bases in the middle. CDR3 in DNA: TGTGCCAGCAGCCTTCTGGAGACAAGGGAGCAGTACTTC. Residues: CASSLLETREQYF.

Concerning this clonotype: One end of the junction varies from germline; a read error may be responsible. The V call is TRBV10-3, the J call TRBJ2-1, with D unresolved. CDR3 length equals 13 residues. In germline, CDR1 is ENHRY, CDR2 SYGVKD. The CDR3 nucleotides are TGTGCCGTCAGTGAGTCGACCTACAATGAGCAGATCTTC. Translating gives CAVSESTYNEQIF.

Comment on this clonotype: A read error may produce the germline difference seen at one junction end. The CDR3 bases are TGTGCCAGCAGTTACCTCCGAAGGGCCGCGGGGCAGCTGTCTTTT. As protein: CASSYLRRAAGQLSF. The V gene is TRBV6-5, the J gene TRBJ2-2, with a possible D match to TRBD2 (6 bases). The CDR3 has 15 amino acids. The germline V gene encodes CDR1 MNHEY and CDR2 SVGAGI.

Worth noting for this clonotype: The junction departs from the called germline gene at one end, perhaps through a read error. The rearrangement joins TRBV29-1 to TRBJ1-2, with D unresolved. CDR1 is SQVTM and CDR2 is ANQGSEA in the germline V gene. The CDR3 is 17 amino acids. Written as DNA, the CDR3 is TGCAGCGTTGAAGAGTACGTTCATGGCCATACTGACTATGGTTACACCTTC. Amino acid sequence: CSVEEYVHGHTDYGYTF.

The count of this clonotype is one. This chain connects TRBV29-1 to TRBJ2-7, with 7 bases that match TRBD1. The CDR3 runs to 12 residues. Germline V gene sequence: CDR1 SQVTM, CDR2 ANQGSEA. The CDR3 nucleotides are TGCAACGGGGAGACAGGGTATCGGGAGCAGTACTTC. This sequence encodes CNGETGYREQYF.

As for this clonotype: The junction differs from germline at one of its ends, possibly a read error. This rearrangement joins TRBV12-5 to TRBJ1-5; the D gene is possibly TRBD1 (5 bases). The CDR3 covers 13 residues. Germline-derived CDR1 and CDR2 are LGHNT and FRNRAP. The CDR3 region has the DNA TGTGCTAGTGGATTTGACAGAAATCAGCCCCAATATTTT. Translated, it gives CASGFDRNQPQYF.